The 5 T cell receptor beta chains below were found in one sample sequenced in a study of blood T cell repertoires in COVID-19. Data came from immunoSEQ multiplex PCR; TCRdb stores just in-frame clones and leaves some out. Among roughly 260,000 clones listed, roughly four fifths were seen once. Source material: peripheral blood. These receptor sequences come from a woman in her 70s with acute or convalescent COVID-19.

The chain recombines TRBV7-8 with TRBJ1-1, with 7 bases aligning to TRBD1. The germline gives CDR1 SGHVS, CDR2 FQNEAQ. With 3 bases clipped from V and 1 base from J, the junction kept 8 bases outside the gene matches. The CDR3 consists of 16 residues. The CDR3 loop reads CASSFYGTGANTEAFF. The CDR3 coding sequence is TGTGCCAGCAGCTTTTATGGTACAGGGGCGAACACTGAAGCTTTCTTT.

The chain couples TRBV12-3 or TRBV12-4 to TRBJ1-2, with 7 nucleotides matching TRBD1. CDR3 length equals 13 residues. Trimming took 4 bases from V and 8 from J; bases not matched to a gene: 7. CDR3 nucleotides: TGTGCCAGCAGTTACTACAGGGGTGGCGGCTACACCTTC. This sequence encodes CASSYYRGGGYTF.

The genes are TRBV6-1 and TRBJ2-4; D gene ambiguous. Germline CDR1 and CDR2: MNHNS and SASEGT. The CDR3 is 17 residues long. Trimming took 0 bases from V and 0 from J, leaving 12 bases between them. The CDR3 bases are TGTGCCAGCAGTGAAGCGCTCGGTATCTTAGCCAAAAACATTCAGTACTTC. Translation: CASSEALGILAKNIQYF.

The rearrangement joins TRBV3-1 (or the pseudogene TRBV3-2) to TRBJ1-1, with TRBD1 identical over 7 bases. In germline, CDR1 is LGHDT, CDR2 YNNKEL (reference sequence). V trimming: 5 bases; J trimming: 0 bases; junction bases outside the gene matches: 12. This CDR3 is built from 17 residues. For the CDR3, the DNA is TGTGCCAGCAGCTGGACACAGGGGCGCCTGATGAACACTGAAGCTTTCTTT. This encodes CASSWTQGRLMNTEAFF.

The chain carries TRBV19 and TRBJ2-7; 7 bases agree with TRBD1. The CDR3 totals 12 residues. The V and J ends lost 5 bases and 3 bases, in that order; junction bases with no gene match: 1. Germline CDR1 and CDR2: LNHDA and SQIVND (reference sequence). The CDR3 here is CASSRDSYEQYF. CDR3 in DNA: TGTGCCAGTAGTCGGGACAGCTACGAGCAGTACTTC.